The clone carrying this TCR beta chain was seen a handful of times. The antigen remains unidentified. V lost 1 base to trimming and J lost 5 bases, with 13 bases between them. Germline V CDR1 and CDR2: SGDLS, YYNGEE. The CDR3 is 14 residues long. Previously described methods and listed TCR primers were employed for the bulk TCR libraries. TCRdb re-called the PCR reads through MiXCR, storing one row per CDR3 protein. The sample lists nearly 650,000 distinct CDR3 sequences, approximately 24% occurring once. CD8+CD4-CCR7+CD45RA+ sorting gave the naive CD8 T cells. The data were taken from a study of molecular identifiers for immune sequencing clone quantification. Notes on the study in general: Over 99% of effector molecules, yet under 1% of naive-cell molecules, were held by clones above 20 RNA copies.

The clonotype comes from a human donor in good health. Some libraries in this study had Jurkat cell RNA spiked in. The gene calls are TRBV9 and TRBJ2-7, with D tentatively TRBD2 (5 bases). Sample: naive CD8+ T cells from blood, with Jurkat cell RNA spiked in. Specified subset: FACS-sorted CD8+CD4-CCR7+CD45RA+ naive T cells. Here the CDR3 reads CASSVSLAGNEQYF. The DNA for the CDR3 is TGTGCCAGCAGCGTAAGCCTAGCTGGAAACGAGCAGTACTTC.